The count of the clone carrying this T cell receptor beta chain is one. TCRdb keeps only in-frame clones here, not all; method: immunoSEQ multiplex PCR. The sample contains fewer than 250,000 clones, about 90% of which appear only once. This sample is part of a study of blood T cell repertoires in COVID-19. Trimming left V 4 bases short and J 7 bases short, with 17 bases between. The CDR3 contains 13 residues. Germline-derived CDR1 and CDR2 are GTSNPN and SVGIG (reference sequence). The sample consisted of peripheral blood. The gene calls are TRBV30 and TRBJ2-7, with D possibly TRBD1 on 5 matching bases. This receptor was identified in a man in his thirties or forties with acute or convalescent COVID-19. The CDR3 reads CAWTKDTYVEQYF. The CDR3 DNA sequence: TGTGCCTGGACCAAGGACACCTACGTGGAGCAGTACTTC.